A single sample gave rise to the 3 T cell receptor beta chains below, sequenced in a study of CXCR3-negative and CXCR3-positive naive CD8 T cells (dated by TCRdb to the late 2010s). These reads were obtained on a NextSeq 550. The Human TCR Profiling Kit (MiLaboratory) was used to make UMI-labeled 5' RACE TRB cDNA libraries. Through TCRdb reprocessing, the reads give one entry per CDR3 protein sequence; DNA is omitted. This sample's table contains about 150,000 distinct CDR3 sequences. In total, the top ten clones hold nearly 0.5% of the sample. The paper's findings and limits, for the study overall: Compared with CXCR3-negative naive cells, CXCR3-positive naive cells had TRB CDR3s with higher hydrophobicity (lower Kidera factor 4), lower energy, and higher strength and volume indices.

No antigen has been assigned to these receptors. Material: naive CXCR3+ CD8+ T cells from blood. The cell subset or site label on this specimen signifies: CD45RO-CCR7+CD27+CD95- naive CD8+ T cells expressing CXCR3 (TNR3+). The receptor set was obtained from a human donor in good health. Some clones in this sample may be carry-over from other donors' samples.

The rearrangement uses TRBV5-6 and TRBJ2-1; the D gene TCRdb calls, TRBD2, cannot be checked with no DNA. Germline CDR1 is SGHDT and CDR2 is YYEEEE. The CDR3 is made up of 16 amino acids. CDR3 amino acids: CASSWSGRAEGNEQFF.

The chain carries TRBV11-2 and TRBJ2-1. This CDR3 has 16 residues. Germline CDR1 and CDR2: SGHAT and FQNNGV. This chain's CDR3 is CASSPPEALNYNEQFF.

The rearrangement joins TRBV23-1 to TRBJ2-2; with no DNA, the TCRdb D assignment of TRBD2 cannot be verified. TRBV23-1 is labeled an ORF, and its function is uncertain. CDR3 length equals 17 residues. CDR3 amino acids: CASSQSWRGVNTGELFF.